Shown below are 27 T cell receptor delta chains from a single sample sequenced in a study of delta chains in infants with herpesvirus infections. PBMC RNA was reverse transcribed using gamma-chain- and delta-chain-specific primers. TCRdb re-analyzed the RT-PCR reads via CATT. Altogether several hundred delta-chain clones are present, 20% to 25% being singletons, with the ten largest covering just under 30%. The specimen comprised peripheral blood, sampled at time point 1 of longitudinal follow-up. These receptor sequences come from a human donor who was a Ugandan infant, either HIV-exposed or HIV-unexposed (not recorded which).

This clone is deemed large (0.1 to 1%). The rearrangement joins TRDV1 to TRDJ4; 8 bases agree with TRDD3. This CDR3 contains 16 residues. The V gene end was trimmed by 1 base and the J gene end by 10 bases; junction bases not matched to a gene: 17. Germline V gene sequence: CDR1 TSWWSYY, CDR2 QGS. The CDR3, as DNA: TGTGCTCTTGGGGAACCCCGTCAGTCAGGGATACGGGGATGGATCTTT. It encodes CALGEPRQSGIRGWIF.

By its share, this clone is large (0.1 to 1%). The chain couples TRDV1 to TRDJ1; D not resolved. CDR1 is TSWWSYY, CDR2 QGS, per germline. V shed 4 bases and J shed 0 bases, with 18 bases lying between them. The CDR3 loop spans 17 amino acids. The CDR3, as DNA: TGTGCTCTTGGGGGTTCTCAGGGGCCCACGTACACCGATAAACTCATCTTT. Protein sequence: CALGGSQGPTYTDKLIF.

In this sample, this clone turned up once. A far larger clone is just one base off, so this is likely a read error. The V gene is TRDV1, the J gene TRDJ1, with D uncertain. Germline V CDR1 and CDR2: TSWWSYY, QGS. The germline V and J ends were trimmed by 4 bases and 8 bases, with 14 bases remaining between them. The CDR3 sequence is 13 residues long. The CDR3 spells CALGGSDRRKLIF. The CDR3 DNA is TGTGCTCTTGGGGGGTCAGATCGGCGGAAACTCATCTTT.

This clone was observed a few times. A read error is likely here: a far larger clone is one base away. The CDR3 is CARNMGDTLSWDTQQMFF. CDR3 bases: TGTGCCAGAAATATGGGGGATACTTTGTCCTGGGACACCCAACAGATGTTTTTC. This rearrangement joins TRDV3 to TRDJ3; 10 bases fit TRDD3. CDR3 size: 18 residues. Germline V gene sequence: CDR1 TVYSNPD, CDR2 GDNSRS (reference sequence).

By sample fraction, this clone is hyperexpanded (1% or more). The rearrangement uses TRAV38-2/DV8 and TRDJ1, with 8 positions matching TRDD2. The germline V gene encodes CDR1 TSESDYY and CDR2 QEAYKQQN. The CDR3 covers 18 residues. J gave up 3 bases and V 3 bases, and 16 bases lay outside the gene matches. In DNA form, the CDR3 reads TGTGCTTATAGGACCCGACTTCCTACTCAGCCTACTGCCGATAAACTCATCTTT. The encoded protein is CAYRTRLPTQPTADKLIF.

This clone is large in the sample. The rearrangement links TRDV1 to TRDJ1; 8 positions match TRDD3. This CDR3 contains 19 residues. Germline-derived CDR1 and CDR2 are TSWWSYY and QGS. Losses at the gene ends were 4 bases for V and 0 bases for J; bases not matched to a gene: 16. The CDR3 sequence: CALGVLPELGVPHTDKLIF. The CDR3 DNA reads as TGTGCTCTTGGGGTCCTCCCCGAACTGGGGGTCCCCCACACCGATAAACTCATCTTT.

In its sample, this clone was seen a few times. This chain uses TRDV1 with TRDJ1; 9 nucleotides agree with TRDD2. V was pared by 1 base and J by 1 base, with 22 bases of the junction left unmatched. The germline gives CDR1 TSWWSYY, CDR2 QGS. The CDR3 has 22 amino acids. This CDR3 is CALGERRPSYQNWAFCTDKLIF. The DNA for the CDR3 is TGTGCTCTTGGGGAACGCCGGCCTTCCTACCAAAACTGGGCGTTTTGCACCGATAAACTCATCTTT.

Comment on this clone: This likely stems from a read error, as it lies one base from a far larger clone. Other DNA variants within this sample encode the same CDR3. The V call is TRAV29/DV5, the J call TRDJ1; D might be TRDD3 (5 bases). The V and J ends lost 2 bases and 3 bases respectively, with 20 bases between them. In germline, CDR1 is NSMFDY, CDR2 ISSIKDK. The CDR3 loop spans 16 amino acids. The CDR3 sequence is CAASKGGSPRPDKLIF. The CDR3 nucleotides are TGTGCAGCAAGTAAAGGGGGGTCCCCAAGACCCGATAAACTCATCTTT.

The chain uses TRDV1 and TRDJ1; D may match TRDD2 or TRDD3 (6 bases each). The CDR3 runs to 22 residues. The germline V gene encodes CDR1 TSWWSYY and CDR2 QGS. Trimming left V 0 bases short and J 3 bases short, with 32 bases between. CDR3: CALGELRDFLSPGIGSPDKLIF. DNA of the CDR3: TGTGCTCTTGGGGAACTCCGAGATTTCCTATCCCCAGGGATAGGAAGCCCCGATAAACTCATCTTT.

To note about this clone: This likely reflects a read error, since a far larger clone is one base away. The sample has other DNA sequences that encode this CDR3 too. CDR3 bases: TGTGCAGCAAGTAAAGGGGGATCCCCAAGACCAGATAAACTCATCTTT. Translated, it gives CAASKGGSPRPDKLIF. This chain links TRAV29/DV5 with TRDJ1; 7 bases align to TRDD3. Looked up from germline, CDR1 is NSMFDY and CDR2 is ISSIKDK. V was clipped by 2 bases and J by 5 bases; unmatched bases: 15. The CDR3 runs to 16 residues.

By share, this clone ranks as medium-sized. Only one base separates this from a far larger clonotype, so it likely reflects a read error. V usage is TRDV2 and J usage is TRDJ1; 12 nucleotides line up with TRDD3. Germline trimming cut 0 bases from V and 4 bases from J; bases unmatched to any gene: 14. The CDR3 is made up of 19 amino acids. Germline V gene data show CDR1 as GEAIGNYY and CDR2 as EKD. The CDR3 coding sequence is TGTGCCTGTGACACCAGGGAAGCTGGGGGATACGCGTCAAGCGATAAACTCATCTTT. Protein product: CACDTREAGGYASSDKLIF.

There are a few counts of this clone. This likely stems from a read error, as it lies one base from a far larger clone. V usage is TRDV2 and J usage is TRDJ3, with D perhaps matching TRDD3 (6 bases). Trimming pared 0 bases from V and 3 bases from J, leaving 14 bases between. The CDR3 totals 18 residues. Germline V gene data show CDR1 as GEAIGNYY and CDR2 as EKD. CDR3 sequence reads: CACDTLGINCWDTRQMFF. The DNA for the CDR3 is TGTGCCTGTGACACCCTGGGGATTAATTGCTGGGACACCCGACAGATGTTTTTC.

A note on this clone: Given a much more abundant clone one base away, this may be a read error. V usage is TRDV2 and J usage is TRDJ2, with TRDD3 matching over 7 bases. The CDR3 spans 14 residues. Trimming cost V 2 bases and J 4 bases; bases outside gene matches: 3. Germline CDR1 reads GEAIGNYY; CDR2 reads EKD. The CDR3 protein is CACDKMGETAQLFF. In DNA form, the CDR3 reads TGTGCCTGTGACAAAATGGGGGAGACAGCACAACTCTTCTTT.

This CDR3 reads CACDTPQAGWDTRQMFF. CDR3 in DNA: TGTGCCTGTGACACCCCTCAGGCAGGGTGGGACACCCGACAGATGTTTTTC. This sequence joins TRDV2 and TRDJ3; D is undetermined. V lost 0 bases and J lost 4, with 12 bases in between. The CDR3 spans 17 residues. From germline, CDR1 is GEAIGNYY and CDR2 EKD.

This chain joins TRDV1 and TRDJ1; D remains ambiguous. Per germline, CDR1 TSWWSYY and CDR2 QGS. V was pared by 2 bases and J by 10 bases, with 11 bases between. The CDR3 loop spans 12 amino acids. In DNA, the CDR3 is TGTGCTCTTGGGGAAGGTTGTGGTGCACTCATCTTT. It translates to CALGEGCGALIF.

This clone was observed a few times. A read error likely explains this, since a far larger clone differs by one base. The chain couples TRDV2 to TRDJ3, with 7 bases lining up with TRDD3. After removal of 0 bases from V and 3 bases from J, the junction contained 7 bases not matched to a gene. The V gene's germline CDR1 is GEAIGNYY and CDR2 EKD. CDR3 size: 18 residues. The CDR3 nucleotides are TGTGCCTGTGACACCCTGGGGGTTAATGGCTGGGACACCCGACAGATGTTTTTC. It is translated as CACDTLGVNGWDTRQMFF.

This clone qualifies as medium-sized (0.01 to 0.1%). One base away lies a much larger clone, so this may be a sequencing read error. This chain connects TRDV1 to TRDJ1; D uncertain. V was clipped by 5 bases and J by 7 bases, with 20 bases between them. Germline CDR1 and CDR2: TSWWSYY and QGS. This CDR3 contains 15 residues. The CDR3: CALGYNSGPFSKLIF. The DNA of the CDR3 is TGTGCTCTTGGGTACAACTCCGGCCCGTTTAGTAAACTCATCTTT.

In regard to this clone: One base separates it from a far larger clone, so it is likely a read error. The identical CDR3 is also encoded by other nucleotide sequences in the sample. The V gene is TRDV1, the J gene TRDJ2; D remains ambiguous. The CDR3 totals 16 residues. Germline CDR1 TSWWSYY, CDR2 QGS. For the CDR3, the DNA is TGTGCTCTTGGGGAAAAGGGGTTACTGTCGACAGCTCAACTCTTCTTT. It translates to CALGEKGLLSTAQLFF.

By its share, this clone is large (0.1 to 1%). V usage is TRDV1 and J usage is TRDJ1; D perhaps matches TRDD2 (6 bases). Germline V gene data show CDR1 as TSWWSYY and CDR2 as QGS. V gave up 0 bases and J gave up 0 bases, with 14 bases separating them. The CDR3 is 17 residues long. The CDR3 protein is CALGELKPSLYTDKLIF. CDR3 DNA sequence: TGTGCTCTTGGGGAACTAAAGCCTTCCCTCTACACCGATAAACTCATCTTT.

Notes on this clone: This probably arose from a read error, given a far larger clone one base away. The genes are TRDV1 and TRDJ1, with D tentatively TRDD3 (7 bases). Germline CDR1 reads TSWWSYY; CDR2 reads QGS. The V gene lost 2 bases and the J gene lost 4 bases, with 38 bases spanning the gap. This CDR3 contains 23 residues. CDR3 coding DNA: TGTGCTCTTGGGGAATCCTACGCCTATCAACTCGGGGGATCCAAGGGGGGCGACGATAAACTCATCTTT. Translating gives CALGESYAYQLGGSKGGDDKLIF.

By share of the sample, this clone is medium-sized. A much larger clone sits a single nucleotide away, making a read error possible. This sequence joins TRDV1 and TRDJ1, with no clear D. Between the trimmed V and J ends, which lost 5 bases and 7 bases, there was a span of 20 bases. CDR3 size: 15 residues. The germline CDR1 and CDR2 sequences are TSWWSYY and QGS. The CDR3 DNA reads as TGTGCTCTTGGGTACAACTCCGGCCCGTGTATTAAACTCATCTTT. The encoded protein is CALGYNSGPCIKLIF.

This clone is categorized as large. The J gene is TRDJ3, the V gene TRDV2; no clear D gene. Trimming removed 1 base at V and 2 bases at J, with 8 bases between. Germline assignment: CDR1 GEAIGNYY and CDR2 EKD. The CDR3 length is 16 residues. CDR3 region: CACDTWTTWDTRQMFF. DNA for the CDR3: TGTGCCTGTGACACTTGGACTACCTGGGACACCCGACAGATGTTTTTC.

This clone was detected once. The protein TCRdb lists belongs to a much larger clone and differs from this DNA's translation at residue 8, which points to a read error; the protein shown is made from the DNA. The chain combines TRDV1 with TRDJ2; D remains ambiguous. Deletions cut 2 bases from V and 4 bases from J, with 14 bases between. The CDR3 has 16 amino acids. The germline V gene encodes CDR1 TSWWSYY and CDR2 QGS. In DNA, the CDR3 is TGTGCTCTTGGGGAAAAGGGGTTTCTGTCGACAGCACAACTCTTCTTT. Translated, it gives CALGEKGFLSTAQLFF.

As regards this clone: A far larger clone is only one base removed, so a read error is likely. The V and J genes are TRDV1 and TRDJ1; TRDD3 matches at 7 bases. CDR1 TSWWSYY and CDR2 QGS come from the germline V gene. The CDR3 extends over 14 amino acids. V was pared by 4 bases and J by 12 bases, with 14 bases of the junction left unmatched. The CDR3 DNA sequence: TGTGCTCTTGGGGTCCCTTCGGGGATGGGGGAGATCATCTTT. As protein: CALGVPSGMGEIIF.

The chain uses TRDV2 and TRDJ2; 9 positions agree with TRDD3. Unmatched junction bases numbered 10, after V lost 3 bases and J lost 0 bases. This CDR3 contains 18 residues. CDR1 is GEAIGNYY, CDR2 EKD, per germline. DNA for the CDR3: TGTGCCTGTGACGCCTTATTGGGGGATAGAGCTTTGACAGCACAACTCTTCTTT. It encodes CACDALLGDRALTAQLFF.

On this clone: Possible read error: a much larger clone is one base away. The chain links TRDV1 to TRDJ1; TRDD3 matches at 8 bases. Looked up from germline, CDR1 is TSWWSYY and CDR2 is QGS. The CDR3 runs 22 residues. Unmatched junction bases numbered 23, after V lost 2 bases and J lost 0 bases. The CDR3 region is CALGELVIPPQILGGYTDKLIF. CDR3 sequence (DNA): TGTGCTCTTGGGGAATTGGTCATTCCTCCACAGATACTGGGGGGTTACACCGATAAACTCATCTTT.

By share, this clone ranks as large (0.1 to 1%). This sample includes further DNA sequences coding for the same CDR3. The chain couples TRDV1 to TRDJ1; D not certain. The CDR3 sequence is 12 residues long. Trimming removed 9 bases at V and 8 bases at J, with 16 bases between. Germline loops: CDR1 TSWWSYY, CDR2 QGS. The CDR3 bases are TGTGCTCTGGCAACCGGGGCATGGAAACTCATCTTT. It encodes CALATGAWKLIF.